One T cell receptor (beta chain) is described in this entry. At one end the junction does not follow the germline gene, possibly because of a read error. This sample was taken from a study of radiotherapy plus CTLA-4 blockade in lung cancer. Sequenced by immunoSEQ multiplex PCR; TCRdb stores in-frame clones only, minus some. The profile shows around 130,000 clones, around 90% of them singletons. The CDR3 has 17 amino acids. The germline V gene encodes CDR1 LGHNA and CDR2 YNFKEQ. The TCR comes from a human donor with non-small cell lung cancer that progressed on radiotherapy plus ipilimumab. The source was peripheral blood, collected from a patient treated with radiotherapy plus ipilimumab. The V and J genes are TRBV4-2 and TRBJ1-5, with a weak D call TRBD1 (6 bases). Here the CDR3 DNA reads TGTGCCAGCAGCCAAGATTTATTGTTGGGGGGCAACCAGCCCCAGCATTTT. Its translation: CASSQDLLLGGNQPQHF.